This TCR beta chain was found in a study of T cells in Graves' hyperthyroidism and ophthalmopathy. Using RNA transcripts as the source, TCR beta CDR3 regions were amplified. First-round RT-PCR of the TCR CDR3 relied on the HTBI primer set. Using its own MiXCR run on the multiplex PCR reads, TCRdb lists one record per CDR3 protein. The sample has hundreds of thousands of distinct CDR3 sequences; roughly 46% are singletons. Stable hyperthyroidism: no ophthalmopathy progression over 18 months of follow-up. The study excluded patients with uncontrolled infection, other autoimmune disease, pregnancy or lactation. Clinical symptoms, serum thyroxine and TRAb, thyroid ultrasound and orbital computed tomography together formed the diagnostic basis. The V and J ends lost 4 bases and 4 bases, in that order; junction bases with no gene match: 2. Per the germline V gene, CDR1 is KGHDR and CDR2 is SFDVKD. This CDR3 region has 13 residues.

J is TRBJ2-5 and V is TRBV24-1; TRBD2 matches 7 bases. The sequence was obtained from a young woman with Graves' hyperthyroidism. The sample was peripheral blood or thyroid tissue (not recorded which). The CDR3 region is CATSEGGGETQYF. The CDR3 DNA is TGTGCCACCAGTGAGGGGGGGGGAGAGACCCAGTACTTC.